These 21 T cell receptor beta chains share one sample of origin, sequenced in a study of human T cells and chemical hapten exposure. The sample's time point: patch test 1, 2 weeks after DPC sensitization. Indicated treatment: therapeutic diphenylcyclopropenone sensitization with weekly scalp DPC. TCRdb reprocessed the RACE reads with MiXCR, giving one entry per CDR3 protein. This sample has approximately 90,000 distinct CDR3 sequences, with roughly an eighth found just once. The sample here was whole blood, taken in connection with sensitization to the hapten diphenylcyclopropenone (DPC). The source is a woman in her thirties or forties with alopecia areata. Some clones in this sample may be carry-over from other donors' samples.

The chain is built from TRBV6-2 or TRBV6-3 and TRBJ1-1; 7 bases are a match to TRBD1. CDR3 length: 15 amino acids. Germline V CDR1 and CDR2: MNHEY, SVGEGT. J lost 1 base, V lost 3 bases, and 5 bases had no gene match. CDR3 nucleotides: TGTGCCAGCAGTTATGCCGCAGGGGGGAACACTGAAGCTTTCTTT. It is translated as CASSYAAGGNTEAFF.

A few counts support this clonotype. The chain recombines TRBV4-3 with TRBJ1-5; D is perhaps TRBD1 (6 bases). This CDR3 has 15 amino acids. V was trimmed by 2 bases and J by 5 bases, leaving 13 bases between them. Per germline, CDR1 LGHNA and CDR2 YSLEER. The CDR3 here is CASSQSRGGYQPQHF. The CDR3 DNA follows: TGCGCCAGCAGCCAAAGCAGGGGAGGGTATCAGCCCCAGCATTTT.

This clonotype appeared many times. The V and J genes are TRBV6-5 and TRBJ2-7, with a tentative D call TRBD1 (5 bases). Germline loops: CDR1 MNHEY, CDR2 SVGAGI. The CDR3 length is 15 residues. Trimming cost V 0 bases and J 2 bases, with 11 bases left between them. The CDR3 DNA follows: TGTGCCAGCAGTTACTCAGGTGGGGCCACCTACGAGCAGTACTTC. This encodes CASSYSGGATYEQYF.

This clonotype showed up many times. The J gene is TRBJ1-2, the V gene TRBV28; 8 bases map to TRBD1. Germline CDR1 reads MDHEN; CDR2 reads SYDVKM. The J segment lost 14 bases and the V segment lost 4 bases, leaving 3 bases of the junction unmatched. The CDR3 loop spans 10 amino acids. CDR3 loop: CASSSDRVTF. For the CDR3, the DNA is TGTGCCAGCAGTTCGGACAGGGTTACCTTC.

CDR3 nucleotide sequence: TGTGCCAGCAGTTTAGACGTCCGCGCCGGGGAGCTGTTTTTT. It translates to CASSLDVRAGELFF. This sequence joins TRBV12-3 or TRBV12-4 and TRBJ2-2; D ambiguous. V dropped 1 base and J dropped 6 bases, with 9 bases sitting between them. This CDR3 is built from 14 residues.

The CDR3 sequence: CASSLDSWTSGSSPGANVLTF. The DNA of the CDR3 is TGTGCCAGCAGCTTAGATTCTTGGACTAGCGGGTCTTCCCCTGGGGCCAACGTCCTGACTTTC. The chain uses TRBV11-3 and TRBJ2-6; 11 nucleotides agree with TRBD2. The CDR3 is 21 amino acids. V lost 0 bases and J lost 2; bases outside the gene matches: 12. Germline V gene lookup returns CDR1 SGHNT and CDR2 YENEEA.

This clonotype came up many times. The chain joins TRBV7-6 to TRBJ2-2; 7 nucleotides agree with TRBD2. The J segment lost 4 bases and the V segment lost 5 bases, leaving 7 bases of the junction unmatched. This CDR3 has 15 residues. In germline, CDR1 is SGHVS, CDR2 FNYEAQ. The CDR3 loop is CASSNSWGGTGELFF. CDR3 bases: TGTGCCAGCAGCAACAGCTGGGGGGGCACCGGGGAGCTGTTTTTT. Combining the CDR3 with reference TRBV7-6 and TRBJ2-2 gives the whole variable domain GAGVSQSPRYKVTKRGQDVALRCDPISGHVSLYWYRQALGQGPEFLTYFNYEAQQDKSGLPNDRFSAERPEGSISTLTIQRTEQRDSAMYRCASSNSWGGTGELFFGEGSRLTVL.

The gene calls are TRBV7-2 and TRBJ2-2; D ambiguous. V lost 5 bases to trimming and J lost 1 base, with 11 bases between them. This CDR3 has 15 amino acids. Germline CDR1 SGHTA, CDR2 FQGNSA. CDR3 residues: CASSQPTRNTGELFF. The DNA for the CDR3 is TGTGCCAGCAGCCAGCCGACCAGGAACACCGGGGAGCTGTTTTTT.

This clonotype was detected many times. The genes are TRBV7-2 and TRBJ2-3, with 15 nucleotides matching TRBD2. This CDR3 contains 16 residues. CDR1 and CDR2 (germline): SGHTA, FQGNSA. V gave up 3 bases and J gave up 4 bases; unmatched junction bases: 2. CDR3 DNA sequence: TGTGCCAGCAGCTTCGGACTAGCGGGAGGGCCAGATACGCAGTATTTT. Protein product: CASSFGLAGGPDTQYF.

This clonotype was picked up many times. The chain recombines TRBV7-2 with TRBJ2-2; 12 bases agree with TRBD2. The germline CDR1 and CDR2 sequences are SGHTA and FQGNSA. The CDR3 is 20 amino acids. V lost 2 bases, J lost 6 bases, and 16 bases stayed unmatched. This chain's CDR3 is CASSLTRRTSGKGDPGELFF. The CDR3 bases are TGTGCCAGCAGCTTAACCCGCCGGACTAGCGGGAAAGGAGATCCCGGGGAGCTGTTTTTT.

Regarding this clonotype: It is likely a read error, because the conserved phenylalanine at the end of the CDR3 is missing. The V and J genes are TRBV5-1 and TRBJ2-3; D might be TRBD1 or TRBD2, each matching 5 bases. Germline V gene sequence: CDR1 SGHRS, CDR2 YFSETQ. V lost 1 base, J lost 0 bases, and 9 bases lay in between. The CDR3 loop spans 15 amino acids. The CDR3 bases are TGCGCCAGCAGCTTGCCGGGACGGAGCACAGATACGCAGTATTCT. Its protein is CASSLPGRSTDTQYS.

This clonotype was counted between two and nine times. The V call is TRBV7-8, the J call TRBJ2-3; tentative D call: TRBD1 (5 bases). V lost 1 base and J 3 bases, leaving 14 bases between the germline ends. Looked up from germline, CDR1 is SGHVS and CDR2 is FQNEAQ. This CDR3 contains 16 residues. The CDR3 DNA follows: TGTGCCAGCAGCTTAGGCCCGTTTAGGGGAACAGATACGCAGTATTTT. The encoded protein is CASSLGPFRGTDTQYF.

The table lists this clonotype with a few counts. The V gene is TRBV7-2, the J gene TRBJ2-1, with 9 bases matching TRBD1. Germline CDR1 SGHTA, CDR2 FQGNSA. After removal of 0 bases from V and 8 bases from J, the junction contained 5 bases not matched to a gene. The CDR3 totals 15 residues. In DNA form, the CDR3 reads TGTGCCAGCAGCTTAGCGGGACAGGGCGTCTATGAGCAGTTCTTC. Translation gives CASSLAGQGVYEQFF.

The chain links TRBV6-1 to TRBJ2-7; D not resolved. Germline lookup yields CDR1 MNHNS and CDR2 SASEGT. Trimming removed 4 bases at V and 1 base at J, with 2 bases between. The CDR3 runs to 11 residues. CDR3 nucleotides: TGTGCCAGCAGTGGATCCTACGAGCAGTACTTC. It codes for CASSGSYEQYF.

In its sample, this clonotype was seen many times. CDR3 DNA sequence: TGCAGCGTAAGCGGGAGGGTCTCCTACGAGCAGTACTTC. It yields the protein CSVSGRVSYEQYF. V and J are TRBV29-1 and TRBJ2-7; 10 nucleotides align to TRBD2. V gave up 6 bases and J gave up 0 bases; unmatched junction bases: 2. The germline CDR1 and CDR2 sequences are SQVTM and ANQGSEA. The CDR3 is 13 residues long.

This clonotype occurred a few times. The J gene is TRBJ2-3, the V gene TRBV7-2; maybe TRBD1 (5 bases). In germline, CDR1 is SGHTA, CDR2 FQGNSA. The CDR3 runs 16 residues. The V end was cut by 3 bases, the J end by 4 bases, with 17 bases between. In DNA, the CDR3 is TGTGCCAGCAGCTTCCACAGCCCAGGGTCGGCAGATACGCAGTATTTT. Amino acid sequence: CASSFHSPGSADTQYF.

V gene TRBV6-5 combines with J gene TRBJ2-3; TRBD2 matches at 8 bases. The CDR3 runs 16 residues. CDR1 is MNHEY, CDR2 SVGAGI, per germline. The J segment lost 2 bases and the V segment lost 2 bases, leaving 6 bases of the junction unmatched. CDR3 protein: CASSYNSGSPTDTQYF. CDR3 bases: TGTGCCAGCAGTTACAACAGCGGGAGCCCCACAGATACGCAGTATTTT.

This clonotype has a count of ten or more. The J gene is TRBJ1-5, the V gene TRBV20-1; the D is unclear. CDR1 is DFQATT, CDR2 SNEGSKA, per germline (reference sequence). V was shortened by 4 bases and J by 7 bases, with 8 bases between the two germline ends. The CDR3 loop spans 11 amino acids. The CDR3 sequence is CSANSEQPQHF. The CDR3 DNA reads TGCAGTGCTAATTCTGAGCAGCCCCAGCATTTT.

In its sample, this clonotype was seen a few times. The V call is TRBV6-1, the J call TRBJ2-5, with TRBD2 identical over 11 bases. CDR1 is MNHNS and CDR2 is SASEGT in the germline V gene. This CDR3 spans 16 amino acids. V lost 7 bases and J lost 7; bases outside the gene matches: 14. The CDR3 region has the DNA TGTGCCAGCATCCCACTAGCGGGAGAGTTTGTGAGGACCCAGTACTTC. It codes for CASIPLAGEFVRTQYF.

This clonotype has a count of ten or more. This chain links TRBV7-2 with TRBJ2-1, with TRBD1 matching 7 bases. Unmatched junction bases numbered 4, after V lost 2 bases and J lost 3 bases. The CDR3 runs to 15 residues. Germline CDR1 and CDR2: SGHTA and FQGNSA. The CDR3 region is CASSLIGGIYNEQFF. In DNA, the CDR3 is TGTGCCAGCAGCTTAATAGGGGGCATCTACAATGAGCAGTTCTTC.

This clonotype was recorded a few times. The rearrangement joins TRBV29-1 to TRBJ2-6; 7 bases fit TRBD2. The CDR3 is 14 residues long. The germline gives CDR1 SQVTM, CDR2 ANQGSEA. V lost 6 bases, J lost 2 bases, and 4 bases stayed unmatched. The CDR3 DNA reads as TGCAGCGTCGGGGAGGGGACTGGGGCCAACGTCCTGACTTTC. Translated, it gives CSVGEGTGANVLTF.